This is a list of T cell receptor beta chains from one sample in a study of blood T cell repertoires in COVID-19. TCRdb's table, derived via immunoSEQ multiplex PCR, lists solely in-frame clones and lacks some. The sample lists 100,000 or so clones; 80% to 90% were seen once. Sequencing was carried out using peripheral blood. The source of these receptors is a woman aged 25 to 45 with acute or convalescent COVID-19. Both conserved end residues are part of each CDR3.

v_call cdr3_aa
TRBV24-1 CATSDPGHPNEKLFF
TRBV3-1/TRBV3-2 CASSQDQGWDSPLHF
TRBV6-5 CASSYSTAPNQPQHF
TRBV11-3 CASALRAGISYEQYF
TRBV12-5 CASGLATEFYEQYF
TRBV5-4 CASSLRTSGQDTQYF
TRBV10-3 CAISQGDRGQDEQYF
TRBV5-1 CASSLTGEYGYTF
TRBV28 CASSFGASGYTF
TRBV4-1 CASSQGLDTQYF
TRBV24-1 CATSDRTGANTGELFF
TRBV5-6 CASSPGGQPQHF
TRBV18 CASSSDSNEQFF
TRBV6-5 CASSPTSGAKNIQYF
TRBV6-6 CASSAGLGLSQPQHF
TRBV30 CAWALNSPLHF
TRBV5-1 CASRGQENTEAFF
TRBV28 CASSFSTNSRMTSTDTQYF
TRBV14 CASSQERARGDTQYF
TRBV6-5 CASGIQGGTDTQYF
TRBV28 CASSLYRQVYEQYF
TRBV28 CASSLVIATGAFF
TRBV2 CASSRQGSYYGYTF
TRBV7-9 CASSLGGQGGEKLFF
TRBV7-3 CASSTSSGGARGTQYF
TRBV5-1 CASSLGWARASGANVLTF
TRBV2 CASTWDRLSYNEQFF
TRBV29-1 CSVAGGDRYEQYF
TRBV7-3 CASSPDSTTYNEQFF
TRBV9 CASSSGGANVLTF
TRBV27 CASSPRDRGNGYTF
TRBV27 CASSYRGGSPQHF
TRBV28 CASSPRRGEKLLYGYTF
TRBV11-3 CASSLRTGGGRRYGYTF
TRBV19 CASSIATGDFNQPQHF
TRBV27 CASSPRTSGVTDTQYF
TRBV29-1 CSVETGPGRQYF
TRBV19 CASSPSRQGSYGYTF
TRBV21-1 CASSKALTGRNSPLHF
TRBV24-1 CATSDPGRGGMNEQFF
TRBV28 CASRDQDSDNSPLHF
TRBV11-2 CASRLEAGLYIGEQYF
TRBV28 CASSLLSTSTDTQYF
TRBV18 CASSPTESSYNSPLHF
TRBV6-5 CASRTVNNSPLHF
TRBV19 CASSMDYRLYNEQFF
TRBV18 CASADGTGGNYGYTF
TRBV10-1 CASSDREMGTEAFF
TRBV7-3 CASSSTTSGGITDTQYF
TRBV11-3 CASSLGGQEMLGYTF
TRBV19 CASSFLGSLYYGYTF
TRBV6-6 CASSYFRTGQDEQYF
TRBV18 CASSPQFRNTEAFF
TRBV15 CAIPSSGTGYMGGYTF
TRBV9 CASSVDGEHNQPQHF